The rows below give T cell receptor beta chains drawn from one sample of a study of cytomegalovirus exposure and HLA in healthy donors. The method was immunoSEQ multiplex PCR; TCRdb's version includes in-frame clones alone and lacks a portion of them. Counted here are 90,000 to 100,000 clones, around 74% occurring once; the ten biggest clones make up more than 6%. Sequencing used PBMCs. The receptors here all came from a man aged 40-55 years in good health and CMV-seropositive. The CDR3 runs from the conserved cysteine through the conserved F or W. D genes are given only for firm matches. Clone size is shown for a subset of rows, as once, few, many or a class of expanded clone.

j_call: TRBJ2-5; d_call: .; clone_size: .; v_call: TRBV19; cdr3_nt: TGTGCCAGTAGTATAGGGCAGGCGACCCAAGAGACCCAGTACTTC; cdr3_aa: CASSIGQATQETQYF
j_call: TRBJ2-1; d_call: TRBD2; clone_size: .; v_call: TRBV6-5; cdr3_nt: TGTGCCAGCAGTTCTGGGACTAGCGGGAGCCCCAATGAGCAGTTCTTC; cdr3_aa: CASSSGTSGSPNEQFF
j_call: TRBJ1-6; d_call: TRBD1; clone_size: .; v_call: TRBV7-9; cdr3_nt: TGTGCCAGCAGCTCCGGACAGGGGGTTCACCGAATTAATTCACCCCTCCACTTT; cdr3_aa: CASSSGQGVHRINSPLHF
j_call: TRBJ1-4; d_call: TRBD1; clone_size: .; v_call: TRBV19; cdr3_nt: TGTGCCAGTAGCTCCCGGACAGGGGGAAGTGAAAAACTGTTTTTT; cdr3_aa: CASSSRTGGSEKLFF
j_call: TRBJ2-1; d_call: TRBD1; clone_size: .; v_call: TRBV9; cdr3_nt: TGTGCCAGCAGCGTAGATGGGACAGGATCCTACAATGAGCAGTTCTTC; cdr3_aa: CASSVDGTGSYNEQFF
j_call: TRBJ2-7; d_call: TRBD2; clone_size: .; v_call: TRBV7-9; cdr3_nt: TGTGCCAGCAGCTATGAACCTAGCGGGAGTTCCTACGAGCAGTACTTC; cdr3_aa: CASSYEPSGSSYEQYF
j_call: TRBJ1-6; d_call: .; clone_size: .; v_call: TRBV5-1; cdr3_nt: TGCGCCAGCATGTGGGGGAGGAATTCACCCCTCCACTTT; cdr3_aa: CASMWGRNSPLHF
j_call: TRBJ1-3; d_call: .; clone_size: once; v_call: TRBV6-1; cdr3_nt: TGTGCCAGCAGTGAAGCTTATGGCAGGGTAACGGGAAACACCATATATTTT; cdr3_aa: CASSEAYGRVTGNTIYF
j_call: TRBJ1-1; d_call: .; clone_size: .; v_call: TRBV10-3; cdr3_nt: TGTGCCATCAGTGAGTTGGCGGGTCCCCTTGGAGCTTTCTTT; cdr3_aa: CAISELAGPLGAFF
j_call: TRBJ2-5; d_call: .; clone_size: .; v_call: TRBV7-3; cdr3_nt: TGTGCCAGCAGCTTCGGGGTCTGGGAGACCCAGTACTTC; cdr3_aa: CASSFGVWETQYF
j_call: TRBJ2-7; d_call: TRBD2; clone_size: .; v_call: TRBV7-9; cdr3_nt: TGTTCCAGCAGCCCCCCGCGGGGGTCCCAACCCTCCTACGAGCAGTACTTC; cdr3_aa: CSSSPPRGSQPSYEQYF
j_call: TRBJ2-6; d_call: .; clone_size: .; v_call: TRBV7-8; cdr3_nt: TGTGCCAGCAGCAAGACGACAGGTTCGTCTGGGGCCAACGTCCTGACTTTC; cdr3_aa: CASSKTTGSSGANVLTF
j_call: TRBJ2-7; d_call: .; clone_size: .; v_call: TRBV7-9; cdr3_nt: TGTGCCAGCAGCTCAACCGACAGTTCCTACGAGCAGTACTTC; cdr3_aa: CASSSTDSSYEQYF
j_call: TRBJ2-5; d_call: .; clone_size: .; v_call: TRBV6-6; cdr3_nt: TGTGCCAGCAGTAGCGACGGGGCCCAGGAGGGGCAGCAGTACTTC; cdr3_aa: CASSSDGAQEGQQYF
j_call: TRBJ2-1; d_call: TRBD1; clone_size: .; v_call: TRBV5-4; cdr3_nt: TGTGCCAGCAGCGACGGGGGACAGGGAACCTACAATGAGCAGTTCTTC; cdr3_aa: CASSDGGQGTYNEQFF
j_call: TRBJ2-1; d_call: .; clone_size: few; v_call: TRBV19; cdr3_nt: TGTGCCAGTAGTATAAGGCGGGACCAGACTCGGGAGCAGTTCTTC; cdr3_aa: CASSIRRDQTREQFF
j_call: TRBJ2-5; d_call: TRBD1; clone_size: few; v_call: TRBV11-2; cdr3_nt: TGTGCCAGCAGCACCGCCGGACAGGAAGAGACCCAGTACTTC; cdr3_aa: CASSTAGQEETQYF
j_call: TRBJ1-3; d_call: .; clone_size: .; v_call: TRBV28; cdr3_nt: TGTGCCAGCAGTTTGTGGGGGGCTGGAAACACCATATATTTT; cdr3_aa: CASSLWGAGNTIYF
j_call: TRBJ2-5; d_call: .; clone_size: few; v_call: TRBV7-9; cdr3_nt: TGTGCCAGCAGCTTAGAACAGGGCCAAGAGACCCAGTACTTC; cdr3_aa: CASSLEQGQETQYF
j_call: TRBJ2-6; d_call: .; clone_size: .; v_call: TRBV28; cdr3_nt: TGTGCCAGCAGTTTTTCAGGGGTTGGGGCCAACGTCCTGACTTTC; cdr3_aa: CASSFSGVGANVLTF
j_call: TRBJ1-2; d_call: TRBD1; clone_size: .; v_call: TRBV29-1; cdr3_nt: TGCAGCGGAACCGGGACAGGGGGGAACTATGGCTACACCTTC; cdr3_aa: CSGTGTGGNYGYTF
j_call: TRBJ2-7; d_call: .; clone_size: .; v_call: TRBV21-1; cdr3_nt: TGTGCCAGCGGGGCCGGGACAGTATCCTACGAGCAGTACTTC; cdr3_aa: CASGAGTVSYEQYF